This passage covers 3 T cell receptor beta chains from one sample sequenced in a study of T cells expressing NK-cell markers. Using the 5' RACE reads, TCRdb records one entry per CDR3 protein without DNA. The sample table sets out about 460,000 distinct CDR3 sequences. Sequenced: blood T cells: a sorted CD56 or NKG2C T cell subset, CD4+ or CD8+ T cells, or bulk PBMC T cells (not recorded which). Receptors were obtained from a woman in her forties or fifties in good health.

The V call is TRBV15, the J call TRBJ2-2; TCRdb lists TRBD1, though no DNA is available to test this call. This CDR3 has 14 amino acids. CDR1 is LNHNV and CDR2 is YYDKDF in the germline V gene (reference sequence). The chain's CDR3 is CATPTGSNTGELFF.

The rearrangement links TRBV6-1 to TRBJ1-2; TCRdb selects TRBD1, and the lack of DNA leaves this call unchecked. The CDR3 covers 13 residues. Germline CDR1 reads MNHNS; CDR2 reads SASEGT. The CDR3 is CASSEGGGAGYTF.

The V and J genes are TRBV11-2 and TRBJ1-1; the TCRdb call, TRBD1, lacks DNA for checking. This CDR3 spans 15 amino acids. Germline lookup yields CDR1 SGHAT and CDR2 FQNNGV. This CDR3 reads CASRPPRDMNTEAFF. Full variable domain (missing parts from reference TRBV11-2 and TRBJ1-1): EAGVAQSPRYKIIEKRQSVAFWCNPISGHATLYWYQQILGQGPKLLIQFQNNGVVDDSQLPKDRFSAERLKGVDSTLKIQPAKLEDSAVYLCASRPPRDMNTEAFFGQGTRLTVV.